The rows below give T cell receptor beta chains drawn from one sample of a study of T cells in tuberculosis. The assay was immunoSEQ multiplex PCR, and TCRdb's table has in-frame clones only and misses some. Of around 49,000 clones detected, about 95% appear once; the ten largest clones hold over 1.1%. Material: PBMCs, obtained at tuberculosis diagnosis. The origin of the receptors is an adult with tuberculosis. The CDR3 runs from the conserved cysteine through the conserved F or W. D genes are given only for firm matches.

TRBJ1-1	TRBV2	-	CASRTPGHLNTEAFF
TRBJ1-1	TRBV29-1	-	CSVAQDTEAFF
TRBJ2-3	TRBV18	-	CASSLDRSTDTQYF
TRBJ2-5	TRBV5-1	TRBD1	CASSIDTGGEETQYF
TRBJ2-1	TRBV7-2	TRBD2	CASSLVGGRAYNEQFF
TRBJ2-3	TRBV18	TRBD2	CASSPIQAGETDTQYF
TRBJ2-5	TRBV14	-	CASSQARGWAQETQYF
TRBJ2-1	TRBV11-2	-	CASSLDLLTGSNEQFF
TRBJ2-7	TRBV27	TRBD2	CASSPGTSGTYMYEQYF
TRBJ2-7	TRBV21-1	-	CASSKGPSPFWPAPPSLNYEQYF
TRBJ1-1	TRBV7-2	TRBD1	CASSLAGTGYAFF
TRBJ2-1	TRBV7-2	TRBD2	CASSVIAGASSYNEQFF
TRBJ2-7	TRBV2	TRBD2	CAGGTSGSEQYF
TRBJ1-1	TRBV13	-	CASRGTPWSEAFF
TRBJ2-7	TRBV7-9	-	CASSWGGSYEQYF
TRBJ2-1	TRBV30	TRBD2	CAWSTGLAGVEQFF
TRBJ1-3	TRBV29-1	-	CSVAVINGNTIYF
TRBJ2-1	TRBV6-5	TRBD2	CASSYSPGLGNNEQFF
TRBJ1-1	TRBV28	-	CASSFSENTEAFF
TRBJ1-2	TRBV11-2	-	CASSFGANYGYTF
TRBJ2-7	TRBV6-5	-	CASSYTAGSAYEQYF
TRBJ1-5	TRBV7-2	-	CASSLVSNQPQHF
TRBJ2-7	TRBV15	TRBD1	CATSTRGQGSYEQYF
TRBJ2-1	TRBV27	-	CASSPDGVGANEQFF
TRBJ2-5	TRBV27	-	CASSLGGADQETQYF
TRBJ1-2	TRBV28	-	CAIQAAGGAGTF
TRBJ2-7	TRBV19	-	CASSNGAYEQYF
TRBJ1-1	TRBV19	TRBD1	CASSLVTGRTEAFF
TRBJ1-1	TRBV6-5	-	CASNNGPFLNTEAFF
TRBJ1-3	TRBV6-5	-	CASSRQGNENTIYF
TRBJ2-1	TRBV19	TRBD2	CASGYRVSGRSYNEQFF
TRBJ2-1	TRBV6-1	TRBD2	CASSELAGGPITLNEQFF
TRBJ1-3	TRBV19	-	CASSITGQIAGNTIYF
TRBJ2-1	TRBV11-2	-	CASSLGTTRYYNEQFF
TRBJ2-7	TRBV7-9	-	CASSLASRRREQYF
TRBJ1-5	TRBV6-1	-	CASSDGRDLYQPQHF
TRBJ1-2	TRBV19	TRBD1	CASSLRDRFYGYTF
TRBJ2-1	TRBV9	TRBD2	CASSVAVVGAGAYNEQFF
TRBJ2-7	TRBV7-2	-	CASSTNRAGYPYEQYF
TRBJ2-3	TRBV30	-	CACLSGSYAEQYF
TRBJ2-7	TRBV6-1	-	CASSERGRVDEQYF
TRBJ2-2	TRBV5-1	TRBD2	CASSLLPREGFSNTGELFF
TRBJ2-3	TRBV6-5	TRBD2	CASGRGTDTQYF
TRBJ2-3	TRBV4-1	-	CASSSGASGLTDTQYF
TRBJ1-6	TRBV7-2	-	CASSLQVNSPLHF
TRBJ1-1	TRBV7-2	TRBD1	CASSLASTGTAEAFF
TRBJ2-1	TRBV9	-	CASSGGKLVYHNEQFF
TRBJ2-7	TRBV5-4	TRBD1	CASSLGQGIEQYF
TRBJ2-1	TRBV19	TRBD2	CASSISGRASYNEQFF
TRBJ1-2	TRBV7-2	-	CASTGVDYGYTF
TRBJ2-7	TRBV5-1	-	CASSLSGTFYEQYF